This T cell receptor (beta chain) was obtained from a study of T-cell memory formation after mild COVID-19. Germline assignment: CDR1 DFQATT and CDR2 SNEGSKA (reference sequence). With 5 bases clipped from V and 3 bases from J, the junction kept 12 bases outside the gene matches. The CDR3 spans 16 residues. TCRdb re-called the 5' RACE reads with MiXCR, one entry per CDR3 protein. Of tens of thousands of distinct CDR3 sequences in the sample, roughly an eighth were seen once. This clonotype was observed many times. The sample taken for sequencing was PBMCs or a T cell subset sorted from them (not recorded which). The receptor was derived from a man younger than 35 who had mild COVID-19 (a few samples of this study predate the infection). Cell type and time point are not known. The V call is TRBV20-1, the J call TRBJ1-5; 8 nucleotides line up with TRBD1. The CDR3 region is CSARSFGTGPNQPQHF. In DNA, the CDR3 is TGCAGTGCTCGGAGCTTCGGGACAGGACCCAATCAGCCCCAGCATTTT.